Listed here are 7 T cell receptor beta chains from one sample, sequenced in a study of blood T cell repertoires in COVID-19. The repertoire was sequenced with immunoSEQ multiplex PCR; TCRdb's copy has only in-frame clones and lacks some. This sample has fewer than 600,000 clones; around 89% occur once, and the top ten carry 1.5% to 2%. Sequencing used PBMCs or T cells enriched from blood (not recorded which). These receptors came from a woman between 40 and 50 years old who had recovered from COVID-19.

J is TRBJ1-2 and V is TRBV19; D is possibly TRBD1 (5 bases). CDR1 and CDR2 from the germline V gene are LNHDA and SQIVND (reference sequence). The CDR3 consists of 15 residues. V was shortened by 7 bases and J by 3 bases, with 18 bases between the two germline ends. In nucleotides, the CDR3 is TGTGCCAGTACCCCCAACGGCGGGGGAGACTATGGCTACACCTTC. Translation gives CASTPNGGGDYGYTF.

This chain uses TRBV7-9 with TRBJ1-1, with D hard to call. The CDR3 length is 12 residues. V was clipped by 5 bases and J by 6 bases, with 10 bases between them. CDR1 SEHNR and CDR2 FQNEAQ come from the germline V gene (reference sequence). The CDR3 is CASSIDGAEAFF. In nucleotides, the CDR3 is TGTGCCAGCAGCATCGACGGGGCTGAAGCTTTCTTT.

The chain uses TRBV7-9 and TRBJ2-7; no clear D gene. CDR3 length: 13 residues. Trimming cost V 6 bases and J 3 bases, with 12 bases left between them. Germline-derived CDR1 and CDR2 are SEHNR and FQNEAQ (reference sequence). The DNA for the CDR3 is TGTGCCAGCAGTGACGACTCGCGCTACGAGCAGTACTTC. The encoded protein is CASSDDSRYEQYF.

The genes are TRBV6-2 or TRBV6-3 and TRBJ2-2; tentatively, D is TRBD2 (5 bases). The CDR3 totals 14 residues. The germline V and J ends were trimmed by 0 bases and 5 bases, with 7 bases remaining between them. Per the germline V gene, CDR1 is MNHEY and CDR2 is SVGEGT. CDR3 sequence (DNA): TGTGCCAGCAGTTACTCGACGGGAACCGGGGAGCTGTTTTTT. Its protein is CASSYSTGTGELFF.

The chain recombines TRBV2 with TRBJ2-1, with TRBD1 matching over 8 bases. The ends lost 6 bases at V and 14 bases at J; junction bases unmatched: 12. This CDR3 comprises 13 residues. From germline, CDR1 is SNHLY and CDR2 FYNNEI. CDR3 residues: CASRIPGQEKKFF. Here the CDR3 DNA reads TGTGCCAGCAGGATACCGGGACAGGAGAAAAAGTTCTTC. The complete variable domain, with remaining parts taken from reference TRBV2 and TRBJ2-1, reads EPEVTQTPSHQVTQMGQEVILRCVPISNHLYFYWYRQILGQKVEFLVSFYNNEISEKSEIFDDQFSVERPDGSNFTLKIRSTKLEDSAMYFCASRIPGQEKKFFGPGTRLTVL.

This clone qualifies as medium-sized. V and J are TRBV4-2 and TRBJ1-1, with D unresolved. The CDR3 length is 16 residues. The V gene lost 0 bases and the J gene lost 0 bases, with 11 bases spanning the gap. Germline loops: CDR1 LGHNA, CDR2 YNFKEQ. CDR3: CASSQERADLNTEAFF. As DNA, the CDR3 is TGTGCCAGCAGCCAAGAGCGGGCAGATCTGAACACTGAAGCTTTCTTT.

The chain combines TRBV6-2 or TRBV6-3 with TRBJ2-1, with 9 bases fitting TRBD1. CDR1 is MNHEY, CDR2 SVGEGT, per germline. With 7 bases clipped from V and 8 bases from J, the junction kept 15 bases outside the gene matches. The CDR3 covers 16 residues. This chain's CDR3 is CASNPIGTGPGDEQFF. CDR3 DNA sequence: TGTGCCAGCAACCCAATCGGGACAGGGCCGGGAGATGAGCAGTTCTTC.